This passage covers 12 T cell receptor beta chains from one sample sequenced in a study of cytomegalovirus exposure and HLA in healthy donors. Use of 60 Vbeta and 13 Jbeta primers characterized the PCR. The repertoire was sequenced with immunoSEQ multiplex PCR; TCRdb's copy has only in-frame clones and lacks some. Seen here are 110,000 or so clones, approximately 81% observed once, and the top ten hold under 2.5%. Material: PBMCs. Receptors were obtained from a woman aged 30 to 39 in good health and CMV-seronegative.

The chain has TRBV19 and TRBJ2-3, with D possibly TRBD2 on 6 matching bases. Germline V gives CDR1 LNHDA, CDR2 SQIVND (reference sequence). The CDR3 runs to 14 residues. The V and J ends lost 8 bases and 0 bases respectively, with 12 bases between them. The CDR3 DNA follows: TGTGCCAGTTCGGGACTCGTCAGCACAGATACGCAGTATTTT. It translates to CASSGLVSTDTQYF.

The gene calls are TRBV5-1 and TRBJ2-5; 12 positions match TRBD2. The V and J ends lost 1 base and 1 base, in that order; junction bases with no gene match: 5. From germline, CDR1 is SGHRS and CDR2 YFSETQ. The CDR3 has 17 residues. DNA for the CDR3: TGCGCCAGCAGCTTGCAAGGACTAGCGGGAACCCAAGAGACCCAGTACTTC. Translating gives CASSLQGLAGTQETQYF.

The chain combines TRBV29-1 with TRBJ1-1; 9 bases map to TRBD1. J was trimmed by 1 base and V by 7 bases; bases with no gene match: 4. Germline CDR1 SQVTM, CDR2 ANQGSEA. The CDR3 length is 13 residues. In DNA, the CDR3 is TGCAGCGCCAGACAGGGGGGGAACACTGAAGCTTTCTTT. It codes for CSARQGGNTEAFF.

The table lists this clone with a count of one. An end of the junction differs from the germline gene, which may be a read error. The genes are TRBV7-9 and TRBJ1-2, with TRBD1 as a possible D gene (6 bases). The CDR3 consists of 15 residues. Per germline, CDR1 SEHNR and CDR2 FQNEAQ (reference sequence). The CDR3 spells CSSSLEVLGASGYTF. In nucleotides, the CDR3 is TGTTCCAGCAGCTTAGAGGTTTTGGGGGCATCAGGCTACACCTTC.

The CDR3 DNA sequence: TGTGCCAGCAGCTTGCCAAACACAGATACGCAGTATTTT. Translated, it gives CASSLPNTDTQYF. This sequence joins TRBV5-4 and TRBJ2-3; D uncertain. The ends were cut back, 1 base at V and 2 bases at J, with 5 bases in the middle. From germline, CDR1 is SGHNT and CDR2 YYREEE (reference sequence). This CDR3 spans 13 amino acids. The full variable domain, rest sourced from reference TRBV5-4 and TRBJ2-3, is ETGVTQSPTHLIKTRGQQVTLRCSSQSGHNTVSWYQQALGQGPQFIFQYYREEENGRGNFPPRFSGLQFPNYSSELNVNALELDDSALYLCASSLPNTDTQYFGPGTRLTVL.

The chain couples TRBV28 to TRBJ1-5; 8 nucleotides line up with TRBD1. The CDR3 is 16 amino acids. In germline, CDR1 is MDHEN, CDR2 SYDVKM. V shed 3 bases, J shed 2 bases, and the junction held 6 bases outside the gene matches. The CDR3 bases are TGTGCCAGCAGTTTTTATGCGGGACAGGGCAATCAGCCCCAGCATTTT. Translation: CASSFYAGQGNQPQHF.

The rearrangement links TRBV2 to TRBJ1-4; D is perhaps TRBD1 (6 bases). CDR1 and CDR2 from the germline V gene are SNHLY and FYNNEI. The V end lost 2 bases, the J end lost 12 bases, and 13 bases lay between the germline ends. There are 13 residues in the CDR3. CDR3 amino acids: CASSEIEGGELFF. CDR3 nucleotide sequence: TGTGCCAGCAGTGAAATTGAAGGGGGGGAACTGTTTTTT.

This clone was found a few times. CDR3 protein: CTSSQVLGQGFTEAFF. The CDR3 DNA is TGCACCAGCAGCCAAGTCTTGGGACAGGGGTTCACTGAAGCTTTCTTT. The chain employs TRBV1 and TRBJ1-1; no check of the table's D call, TRBD1, against the DNA was made. TRBV1 constitutes a pseudogene. CDR3 length: 16 amino acids.

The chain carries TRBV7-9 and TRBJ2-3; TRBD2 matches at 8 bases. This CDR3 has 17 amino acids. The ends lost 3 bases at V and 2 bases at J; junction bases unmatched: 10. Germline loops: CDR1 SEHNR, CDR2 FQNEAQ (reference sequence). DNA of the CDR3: TGTGCCAGCAGCTTCCGCGCAGCGGGAGACACCACAGATACGCAGTATTTT. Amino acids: CASSFRAAGDTTDTQYF.

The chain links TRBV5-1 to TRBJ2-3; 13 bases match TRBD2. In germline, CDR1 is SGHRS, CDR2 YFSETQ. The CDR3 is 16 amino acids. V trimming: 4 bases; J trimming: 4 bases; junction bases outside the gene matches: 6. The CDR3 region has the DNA TGCGCCAGCAGCGCATGGACTAGCGGGAGCTCAGATACGCAGTATTTT. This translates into CASSAWTSGSSDTQYF.

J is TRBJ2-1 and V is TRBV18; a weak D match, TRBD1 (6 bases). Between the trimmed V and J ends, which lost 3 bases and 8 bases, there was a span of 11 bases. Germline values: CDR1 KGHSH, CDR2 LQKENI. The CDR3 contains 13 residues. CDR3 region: CASSPPGDDEQFF. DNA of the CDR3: TGTGCCAGCTCACCCCCAGGGGATGATGAGCAGTTCTTC.

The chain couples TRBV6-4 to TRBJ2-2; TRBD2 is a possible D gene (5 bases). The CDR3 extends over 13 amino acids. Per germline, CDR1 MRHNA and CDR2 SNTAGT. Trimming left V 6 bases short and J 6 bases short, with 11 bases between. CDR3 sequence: CASSRDWAGELFF. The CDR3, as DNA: TGTGCCAGCAGCCGGGATTGGGCCGGGGAGCTGTTTTTT.